This TCR beta chain was captured by sequencing in a study of blood T cell repertoires in COVID-19. Across the whole study: Sites in the United States, Italy and Spain provided acute and convalescent COVID-19 samples. In each case, the material was cDNA or gDNA derived from T cells, B-cell-depleted T cells, or PBMCs.

The CDR3 spans 15 residues. V dropped 5 bases and J dropped 3 bases, with 14 bases sitting between them. The germline V gene encodes CDR1 MNHEY and CDR2 SVGAGI. Per the authors' pipeline: Amplification of reference gene primers provided the estimated nucleated cell counts. Repertoires were generated with immunoSEQ multiplex PCR, while TCRdb's copy carries only in-frame clones and drops some. That table gives V, J and clone size, and the DNA gave D and trimming. The sample gives 300,000 or so clones, about 90% of which show up once; approximately 6.5% is in the top ten. Material: peripheral blood. This receptor was obtained from a man aged 18-30 years who had recovered from COVID-19. V is TRBV6-5 and J is TRBJ1-5; possible D gene TRBD1, 5 bases. This CDR3 reads CASSLTGVDNQPQHF. The CDR3 DNA is TGTGCCAGCAGTCTGACGGGGGTGGACAATCAGCCCCAGCATTTT.